This T cell receptor beta chain appears in the sequencing data of a study of PD-1 blockade in classical Hodgkin lymphoma. About the study: With a 2-week interval, patients received intravenous nivolumab at 3 mg/kg.

This clone occurred once. Its antigen is not known. Notes on the study in general: Patients with an early start, nivolumab under 1 year after ASCT, were excluded. Newly diagnosed patients reportedly trailed healthy donors in baseline TCR diversity.

Unmatched junction bases numbered 17, after V lost 11 bases and J lost 4 bases. Looked up from germline, CDR1 is LNHDA and CDR2 is SQIVND (reference sequence). This CDR3 spans 16 amino acids. Following autologous stem cell transplantation, relapse occurred in every patient, and exposure to brentuximab vedotin varied. The study recorded best responses of complete response, partial response or progressive disease. Data came from immunoSEQ multiplex PCR; TCRdb stores just in-frame clones and leaves some out. The repertoire holds more than 140,000 clones, with around four fifths as singletons. This receptor was obtained from a human donor with classical Hodgkin lymphoma. The chain carries TRBV19 and TRBJ1-5, with 7 nucleotides matching TRBD1. This sample comprised peripheral blood mononuclear cells (PBMCs), obtained before the second cycle of nivolumab. CDR3 region: CAASALTGVGNQPQHF. DNA for the CDR3: TGTGCCGCCAGCGCTTTAACAGGGGTCGGGAATCAGCCCCAGCATTTT. Together with reference TRBV19 and TRBJ1-5, the CDR3 gives the full variable domain: DGGITQSPKYLFRKEGQNVTLSCEQNLNHDAMYWYRQDPGQGLRLIYYSQIVNDFQKGDIAEGYSVSREKKESFPLTVTSAQKNPTAFYLCAASALTGVGNQPQHFGDGTRLSIL.